This TCR beta chain was retrieved from a study of T cell changes during pregnancy in multiple sclerosis. Here immunoSEQ multiplex PCR was the method, and the copy in TCRdb shows in-frame clones only, minus some. Of 40,000 to 60,000 clones listed, around 93% are singletons. The CDR3 runs 13 residues. The ends were cut back, 7 bases at V and 4 bases at J, with 8 bases in the middle. Per the germline V gene, CDR1 is MGHDK and CDR2 is SYGVNS. The chain is built from TRBV25-1 and TRBJ2-6; D call uncertain. The sequence was collected from a female donor with multiple sclerosis, enrolled in a pregnancy study. The sequencing used CD8+ T cells from peripheral blood mononuclear cells, collected in the second trimester of pregnancy. The CDR3 DNA reads TGTGCCAGCACAGCCGGGGGGGCCAACGTCCTGACTTTC. Its protein is CASTAGGANVLTF.